The 29 T cell receptor beta chains in this list originate from one sample, sequenced in a study of blood T cell repertoires in COVID-19. The protocol was immunoSEQ multiplex PCR, while the TCRdb copy is restricted to in-frame clones and leaves out a portion. This table holds some 260,000 clones, about 80% found once. Sample: peripheral blood. The source of these receptors is an elderly woman with active or convalescent COVID-19.

The V call is TRBV3-1 (or the pseudogene TRBV3-2), the J call TRBJ2-7; weak D call: TRBD2 (6 bases). This CDR3 comprises 15 residues. The germline V and J ends were trimmed by 1 base and 3 bases, with 13 bases remaining between them. Germline V gives CDR1 LGHDT, CDR2 YNNKEL (reference sequence). CDR3 protein: CASSQGGLGIYEQYF. The DNA for the CDR3 is TGTGCCAGCAGCCAAGGGGGACTGGGAATCTACGAGCAGTACTTC.

V and J are TRBV6-5 and TRBJ1-4; D gene uncertain. The CDR3 consists of 13 residues. Trimming removed 7 bases from V and 0 bases from J, with 6 bases in between. Germline V gene sequence: CDR1 MNHEY, CDR2 SVGAGI. CDR3 in DNA: TGTGCCAGCACCTTAGCAACTAATGAAAAACTGTTTTTT. Its translation is CASTLATNEKLFF.

Concerning this clone: One end of the junction fails to match germline, which may point to a read error. The CDR3 sequence is CASSAGLASDEQFF. CDR3 DNA sequence: TGTGCTAGCAGTGCGGGACTAGCCTCGGATGAGCAGTTCTTC. The chain has TRBV7-7 and TRBJ2-1; 9 bases map to TRBD2. Germline CDR1 and CDR2: SSHAT and FNYEAQ (reference sequence). The CDR3 consists of 14 residues.

The chain joins TRBV28 to TRBJ1-3; weak D call: TRBD1 (6 bases). The CDR3 is 12 residues long. Trimming stripped 2 bases from V and 14 bases from J, with 13 bases between. In germline, CDR1 is MDHEN, CDR2 SYDVKM. CDR3 sequence reads: CASSLIAGALYF. In DNA form, the CDR3 reads TGTGCCAGCAGTTTAATTGCAGGGGCTTTATATTTT.

Points on this clone: Different DNA sequences within this sample yield the same CDR3. The gene calls are TRBV5-1 and TRBJ2-1; 8 nucleotides line up with TRBD2. Germline values: CDR1 SGHRS, CDR2 YFSETQ. J gave up 4 bases and V 0 bases, and 3 bases lay outside the gene matches. CDR3 size: 15 residues. CDR3 DNA: TGCGCCAGCAGCTTGGGCCAGCGGGAGTACAATGAGCAGTTCTTC. This translates into CASSLGQREYNEQFF.

The chain carries TRBV5-4 and TRBJ1-6; 11 bases are shared with TRBD1. This CDR3 is 18 amino acids long. Germline V gives CDR1 SGHNT, CDR2 YYREEE (reference sequence). Trimming cost V 0 bases and J 9 bases; bases outside gene matches: 11. The CDR3, as DNA: TGTGCCAGCAGCTTGGTCGGGACAGGGGGAGGTCGGGGTTCACCCCTCCACTTT. It codes for CASSLVGTGGGRGSPLHF.

The V gene is TRBV29-1, the J gene TRBJ2-2; the match to TRBD1 covers 8 bases. J lost 6 bases, V lost 3 bases, and 9 bases had no gene match. In germline, CDR1 is SQVTM, CDR2 ANQGSEA. The CDR3 contains 15 residues. The CDR3 bases are TGCAGCGTTGAGGGGGGAACAGGGGGACCCGGGGAGCTGTTTTTT. This gives the protein CSVEGGTGGPGELFF.

The rearrangement joins TRBV19 to TRBJ1-2; tentative D call: TRBD1 (5 bases). CDR1 and CDR2 (germline): LNHDA, SQIVND (reference sequence). The CDR3 loop spans 13 amino acids. Between the trimmed V and J ends, which lost 3 bases and 3 bases, there was a span of 8 bases. The CDR3 loop is CASSIARDYGYTF. CDR3 DNA: TGTGCCAGTAGTATTGCCAGGGACTATGGCTACACCTTC.

The chain carries TRBV6-5 and TRBJ2-7; the D gene is possibly TRBD1 (5 bases). The CDR3 runs to 13 residues. Germline CDR1 reads MNHEY; CDR2 reads SVGAGI. The V end lost 4 bases, the J end lost 5 bases, and 12 bases lay between the germline ends. CDR3: CASSLGATHEQYF. The CDR3 bases are TGTGCCAGCAGTTTAGGGGCTACCCACGAGCAGTACTTC.

This clone was recorded a few times. This chain uses TRBV6-5 with TRBJ1-3; D gene ambiguous. The CDR3 is made up of 11 amino acids. The ends were cut back, 6 bases at V and 7 bases at J, with 7 bases in the middle. Per germline, CDR1 MNHEY and CDR2 SVGAGI. CDR3 nucleotide sequence: TGTGCCAGCAGCTACCTCAACACCATATATTTT. Amino acid sequence: CASSYLNTIYF.

This chain joins TRBV28 and TRBJ2-7; 8 nucleotides agree with TRBD2. The CDR3 is 15 amino acids. Unmatched junction bases numbered 9, after V lost 5 bases and J lost 3 bases. The germline gives CDR1 MDHEN, CDR2 SYDVKM. CDR3 in amino acids: CASSPGGQAYYEQYF. The CDR3 DNA reads as TGTGCCAGCAGTCCGGGAGGGCAGGCCTACTACGAGCAGTACTTC.

This chain uses TRBV27 with TRBJ1-5; D is undetermined. The CDR3 extends over 14 amino acids. Germline CDR1 is MNHEY and CDR2 is SMNVEV (reference sequence). Trimming removed 7 bases from V and 6 bases from J, with 16 bases in between. The CDR3: CASNNEGLGQPQHF. CDR3 sequence (DNA): TGTGCCAGCAACAACGAGGGTTTGGGTCAGCCCCAGCATTTT.

The rearrangement joins TRBV13 to TRBJ2-7; D might be TRBD2 (5 bases). The CDR3 has 14 amino acids. V dropped 1 base and J dropped 0 bases, with 7 bases sitting between them. Germline V gene sequence: CDR1 PRHDT, CDR2 FYEKMQ (reference sequence). CDR3 protein: CASSLAGSSYEQYF. DNA of the CDR3: TGTGCCAGCAGCTTAGCGGGGAGCTCCTACGAGCAGTACTTC.

This chain joins TRBV12-5 and TRBJ2-5; no clear D. This CDR3 region has 13 residues. V was pared by 2 bases and J by 5 bases, with 9 bases between. Germline V gene lookup returns CDR1 LGHNT and CDR2 FRNRAP. CDR3 sequence reads: CASGLPPQETQYF. The CDR3 DNA follows: TGTGCTAGTGGTTTGCCCCCCCAGGAGACCCAGTACTTC.

The chain joins TRBV2 to TRBJ2-3; 7 bases are shared with TRBD1. The CDR3 length is 12 residues. CDR1 and CDR2 from the germline V gene are SNHLY and FYNNEI. Trimming took 8 bases from V and 3 from J; bases not matched to a gene: 2. This CDR3 is CASDRVTDTQYF. The CDR3 coding sequence is TGTGCCAGCGACAGGGTGACAGATACGCAGTATTTT.

This sequence joins TRBV7-2 and TRBJ2-7; TRBD1 might be the D (6 bases). Trimming left V 5 bases short and J 3 bases short, with 11 bases between. The germline V gene has CDR1 SGHTA and CDR2 FQGNSA. The CDR3 contains 13 residues. The CDR3 sequence: CASSRTGLYEQYF. CDR3 nucleotides: TGTGCCAGCAGCCGAACAGGGCTCTACGAGCAGTACTTC.

The J gene is TRBJ2-1, the V gene TRBV7-9; D remains unclear. There are 11 residues in the CDR3. The germline V and J ends were trimmed by 8 bases and 10 bases, with 12 bases remaining between them. The germline V gene has CDR1 SEHNR and CDR2 FQNEAQ (reference sequence). The CDR3 DNA reads as TGTGCCAGCCCAGGCCAGTCAGAGCAGTTCTTC. Its translation is CASPGQSEQFF.

This rearrangement joins TRBV10-2 to TRBJ1-3; tentative D call: TRBD1 (5 bases). The germline V gene has CDR1 WSHSY and CDR2 SAAADI. The CDR3 has 12 amino acids. V shed 8 bases and J shed 4 bases, with 9 bases lying between them. The CDR3 nucleotides are TGCGCCAGCGGCTCAGGGGGAAACACCATATATTTT. Amino acid sequence: CASGSGGNTIYF.

The V gene is TRBV2, the J gene TRBJ2-1, with D maybe TRBD1 (6 bases). CDR1 and CDR2 (germline): SNHLY, FYNNEI. There are 13 residues in the CDR3. Trimming pared 11 bases from V and 3 bases from J, leaving 14 bases between. Written as DNA, the CDR3 is TGTGCCTCCCAAGGGGGAGTCTACAATGAGCAGTTCTTC. Residues: CASQGGVYNEQFF.

The chain has TRBV3-1 (or the pseudogene TRBV3-2) and TRBJ2-7; 7 bases map to TRBD1. The CDR3 extends over 15 amino acids. V shed 3 bases, J shed 8 bases, and the junction held 13 bases outside the gene matches. From germline, CDR1 is LGHDT and CDR2 YNNKEL (reference sequence). The CDR3: CASSQDGTAPTKQYF. The DNA of the CDR3 is TGTGCCAGCAGCCAGGACGGGACAGCACCTACGAAGCAGTACTTC.

This chain uses TRBV7-2 with TRBJ2-7; tentative D call: TRBD1 (5 bases). Germline values: CDR1 SGHTA, CDR2 FQGNSA. The CDR3 consists of 12 residues. Trimming shortened V by 6 bases and J by 4 bases, and 10 bases separated the two germline ends. CDR3 DNA: TGTGCCAGCAGGTTATCAGGGTACGAGCAGTACTTC. Translation: CASRLSGYEQYF.

Only one count was recorded for this clone. The V and J genes are TRBV2 and TRBJ2-1; weak D call: TRBD1 (6 bases). V was clipped by 5 bases and J by 1 base, with 12 bases between them. This CDR3 region has 15 residues. From germline, CDR1 is SNHLY and CDR2 FYNNEI. The CDR3 protein is CASSRIGGSYNEQFF. DNA for the CDR3: TGTGCCAGCAGTCGTATAGGGGGATCCTACAATGAGCAGTTCTTC.

The chain recombines TRBV27 with TRBJ1-1; no definite D call. Looked up from germline, CDR1 is MNHEY and CDR2 is SMNVEV (reference sequence). This CDR3 spans 13 amino acids. With 3 bases removed from V and 1 base from J, the gap between germline ends came to 6 bases. The DNA for the CDR3 is TGTGCCAGCAGTTTTTCGGGGAACACTGAAGCTTTCTTT. Translation gives CASSFSGNTEAFF.

The chain couples TRBV30 to TRBJ1-6; 7 bases fit TRBD1. V trimming: 3 bases; J trimming: 8 bases; junction bases outside the gene matches: 4. The V gene's germline CDR1 is GTSNPN and CDR2 SVGIG (reference sequence). The CDR3 spans 13 residues. CDR3 sequence (DNA): TGTGCCTGGAGGGCACAGGGGCATTCACCCCTCCACTTT. It translates to CAWRAQGHSPLHF.

In this sample, this clone turned up once. The chain has TRBV25-1 and TRBJ1-1; maybe TRBD1 (6 bases). V dropped 0 bases and J dropped 10 bases, with 15 bases sitting between them. Germline CDR1 MGHDK, CDR2 SYGVNS. CDR3 length equals 14 residues. CDR3 nucleotide sequence: TGTGCCAGCAGTGAATATCTACAGGGCGGCGTAGCTTTCTTT. Residues: CASSEYLQGGVAFF.

The genes are TRBV24-1 and TRBJ2-2, with TRBD2 matching 11 bases. This CDR3 spans 15 amino acids. Germline CDR1 KGHDR, CDR2 SFDVKD. With 7 bases clipped from V and 0 bases from J, the junction kept 0 bases outside the gene matches. Written as DNA, the CDR3 is TGTGCCACCAGGACTAGCGGGGCGAACACCGGGGAGCTGTTTTTT. It yields the protein CATRTSGANTGELFF.

The V and J genes are TRBV11-2 and TRBJ1-2; a weak D match, TRBD1 (5 bases). V lost 5 bases to trimming and J lost 6 bases, with 16 bases between them. The CDR3 is 14 residues long. Germline values: CDR1 SGHAT, CDR2 FQNNGV. The CDR3 region is CASSPKTAWDGYTF. CDR3 coding DNA: TGTGCCAGCAGCCCCAAGACAGCATGGGATGGCTACACCTTC.

The rearrangement joins TRBV2 to TRBJ1-5; a possible D gene is TRBD1 (5 bases). Trimming shortened V by 8 bases and J by 7 bases, and 12 bases separated the two germline ends. Germline CDR1 and CDR2: SNHLY and FYNNEI. The CDR3 sequence is 12 residues long. CDR3 residues: CASRRDGQPQHF. For the CDR3, the DNA is TGTGCCAGCCGGCGGGACGGCCAGCCCCAGCATTTT.

The chain has TRBV5-1 and TRBJ1-2; weak D call: TRBD1 (5 bases). The CDR3 contains 14 residues. Trimming took 1 base from V and 0 from J, leaving 7 bases between them. Germline values: CDR1 SGHRS, CDR2 YFSETQ. Here the CDR3 reads CASSLLGANYGYTF. CDR3 coding DNA: TGCGCCAGCAGCTTGTTAGGGGCTAACTATGGCTACACCTTC.